Only a few counts were recorded for the clone carrying this T cell receptor beta chain. The data were taken from a study of T cells after yellow fever vaccination. Overall study: Those fractions that held only low numbers of cells were prepared using the SMART-Seq v4 Ultra Low Input RNA kit.

V dropped 2 bases and J dropped 6 bases, with 12 bases sitting between them. Per germline, CDR1 MGHRA and CDR2 YSYEKL. This CDR3 region has 14 residues. 5'RACE template switching produced TCR cDNA carrying a universal primer site and UMIs. TCRdb re-called the 5' RACE reads with MiXCR, one entry per CDR3 protein. Of 300,000 to 450,000 distinct CDR3 sequences in the sample, 7% to 10% are singletons; the top ten hold around 17%. The chain uses TRBV4-1 and TRBJ2-3; D is perhaps TRBD2 (5 bases). The specimen comprised PBMCs, sampled around 45 days after the first yellow fever vaccination. This sequence originates from a man younger than 35 who received the YFV17D yellow fever vaccine. The CDR3 reads CASSQLAGGDTQYF. The CDR3 coding sequence is TGCGCCAGCAGCCAACTAGCCGGAGGCGATACGCAGTATTTT.